The rows below give T cell receptor beta chains drawn from one sample of a study of blood T cell repertoires in COVID-19. Profiled with immunoSEQ multiplex PCR; TCRdb holds only in-frame clones, not every one. The data show about 91,000 clones, roughly 79% seen once. The sample was peripheral blood. The source of these receptors is a woman at least 80 years old with acute or convalescent COVID-19. CDR3s include the opening cysteine and the closing phenylalanine or tryptophan. A D gene is named only where the DNA matches it firmly.

v_call d_call cdr3_aa
TRBV25-1 TRBD1 CASSESGTGQLYEQYF
TRBV3-1/TRBV3-2 TRBD2 CASSPSRREGTEQFF
TRBV29-1 TRBD2 CSVEGGWTSGNNEQFF
TRBV7-2 NA CASSPGGSGNTIYF
TRBV12-5 TRBD1 CASGLVRRGGLLAYTQYF
TRBV5-1 TRBD1 CASSYGRTGDEQFF
TRBV5-4 TRBD1 CASSPHRQGAFEQYF
TRBV2 TRBD1 CASSTGTAYQGYTF
TRBV27 TRBD2 CASTLLTSSGHNEQFF
TRBV5-1 NA CASSLGGDPDIEQFF
TRBV7-9 NA CASSPQGNSGNTIYF
TRBV7-9 NA CASSLVGRGTDEQFF
TRBV7-9 NA CASSLKGPYGYTF
TRBV6-6 NA CASSQIITISASTDTQYF
TRBV4-2 NA CASSQDRGSNQPQHF
TRBV19 NA CASGPGGGEQFF
TRBV4-3 NA CASALERGAGYTF
TRBV29-1 NA CSVESGKAFF
TRBV5-1 NA CASSPQGDNEQFF
TRBV7-2 TRBD1 CASSLWGQGQETQYF
TRBV10-3 TRBD2 CAISGPERGSYNEQFF
TRBV20-1 NA CSAALTGELFF
TRBV18 NA CASSPGAQETQYF
TRBV7-7 NA CASSPGTGSHHEQYF
TRBV5-6 NA CASSLWTVPYTQYF
TRBV7-9 NA CASSPGSGSTGELFF
TRBV2 TRBD2 CASTSLAGLYEQYF
TRBV2 TRBD1 CASSGTGGDQPQHF
TRBV7-2 NA CASGAPGLPQETQYF
TRBV6-6 NA CASSRVISQGSRGYTF
TRBV5-1 TRBD1 CASRTGFSGNTIYF
TRBV30 TRBD1 CAWSLPDRVATEAFF
TRBV28 TRBD2 CASSAGTSGSFADTQYF
TRBV28 TRBD1 CASNTGQGLYEQYF
TRBV5-1 TRBD2 CASSLTSENEQFF
TRBV12-5 NA CASGLVPLQETQYF
TRBV6-5 TRBD1 CASSYDQGDNSPLHF
TRBV5-6 NA CASSLAGGGWRSDSPLHF
TRBV5-1 NA CASSLLSGGDTGELFF
TRBV6-5 NA CASRTSQALHYEQYF
TRBV5-1 TRBD2 CASSSGSGGSTDTQYF
TRBV4-2 NA CASSQELTGSSGNTIYF
TRBV4-1 NA CASSQETTVNYGYTF
TRBV10-3 TRBD1 CAISRGQQAGGYTF
TRBV27 NA CASSLFQGNDEQFF
TRBV11-2 NA CASSLDGGLGANSPLHF
TRBV11-3 NA CASSAGPQGEQYF
TRBV7-9 NA CASSLREGGKLFF
TRBV28 TRBD1 CASSGGQVGYSPLHF
TRBV10-2 NA CASSVRGGELFF
TRBV28 TRBD1 CASSYDRVNEKLFF
TRBV5-1 NA CASSWDTGITEAFF
TRBV7-2 NA CASSFGWGDEQFF
TRBV5-5 NA CASSPHPGNEQFF